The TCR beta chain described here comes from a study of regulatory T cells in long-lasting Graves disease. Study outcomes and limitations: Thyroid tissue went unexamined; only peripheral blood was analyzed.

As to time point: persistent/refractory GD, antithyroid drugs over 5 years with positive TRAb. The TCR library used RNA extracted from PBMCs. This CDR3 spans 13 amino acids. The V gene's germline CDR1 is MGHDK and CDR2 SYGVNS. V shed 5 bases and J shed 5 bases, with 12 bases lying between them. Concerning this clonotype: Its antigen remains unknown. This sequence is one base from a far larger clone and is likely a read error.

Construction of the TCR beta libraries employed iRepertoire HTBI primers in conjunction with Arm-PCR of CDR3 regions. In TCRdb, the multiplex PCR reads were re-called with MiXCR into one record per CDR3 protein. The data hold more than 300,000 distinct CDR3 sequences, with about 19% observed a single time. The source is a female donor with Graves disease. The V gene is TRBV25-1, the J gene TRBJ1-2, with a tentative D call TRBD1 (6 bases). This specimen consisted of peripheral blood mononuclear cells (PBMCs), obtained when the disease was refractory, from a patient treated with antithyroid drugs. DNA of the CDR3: TGTGCCAGCAGTCCCGCAGGGGCATATGGCTACACCTTC. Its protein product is CASSPAGAYGYTF.